This T cell receptor (beta chain) was captured by sequencing in a study of monozygotic twins with inflammatory bowel disease. Comment on this clonotype: The antigen is unknown.

Study observations and caveats: Discordant twins showed the same repertoire similarity as concordant twins, possibly from limited power. In these data, no single strong IBD-associated signal or clonotype received support.

The unique tags termed UMIs, each holding a 6-nucleotide sample barcode, were added by means of template switching. TCRdb reprocessed the 5' RACE reads and reports one entry per CDR3 protein, with no DNA. This sample's table reports about 210,000 distinct CDR3 sequences. The material sequenced was blood. The TCR originated in a human donor with ulcerative colitis or Crohn's disease, or a healthy co-twin of an affected twin (not recorded which).

CDR3 sequence reads: CASSSGGTTNEKLFF. The rearrangement uses TRBV7-9 and TRBJ1-4; TCRdb returns TRBD1, unconfirmable since there is no DNA. This CDR3 region has 15 residues. Per germline, CDR1 SEHNR and CDR2 FQNEAQ (reference sequence).